The present TCR beta chain was sequenced within a study of T-cell memory formation after mild COVID-19 (dated by TCRdb to the early 2020s). Concerning the study at large: TCR sequence clusters from the two donors were found to be largely donor specific. In two donors, T-cell clones that expanded and contracted after mild COVID-19 were followed by sequencing TCRalpha and TCRbeta repertoires longitudinally. Two young, previously healthy adult volunteers made up the cohort, one male and one female. General findings and caveats noted by the study authors: Only two mild cases were covered by the study, and larger cohorts that include severe cases with pre-infection samples were considered necessary. Contracting CD4+ clones appeared mostly in the CM and EM memory subsets, whereas CD8+ clones were enriched in EMRA. The second-wave clones that peaked on day 37 were not confirmed to be SARS-CoV-2 specific. From day 15 to 85, contracting clones showed balanced CD4/CD8 phenotypes, whereas a second wave of clones that expanded from day 15 to 37 leaned towards CD4+. The detection of some responding clones in pre-infection memory suggests that pre-existing cross-reactive memory T cells joined the SARS-CoV-2 response.

For this clonotype: Its antigen is not yet known. No base-level quality is on record; no much larger clone is a single base apart.

Ficoll-Paque density gradient centrifugation was the method used to isolate PBMCs. Trimming removed 5 bases from V and 5 bases from J; the gene matches leave 4 bases unexplained. The CDR3 numbers 14 residues from cysteine through phenylalanine. Only the CDR3 part of the read is kept: 42 bases, read in frame from the first base. The germline V gene encodes CDR1 SGHVS and CDR2 FNYEAQ. The run used an Illumina NovaSeq 6000. TCRalpha and TCRbeta cDNA libraries were constructed by 5'RACE with constant-segment primers, with sample barcodes and unique molecular identifiers being introduced. Trizol reagent was used to extract RNA from every sample. Library amplification was performed in two PCR steps, and a second sample barcode and Illumina TruSeq adapters were introduced in the second step. Sequencing of libraries was performed on an Illumina NovaSeq with 2 x 150 bp paired-end reads. In the original analysis: Demultiplexing of reads and collapsing into UMI-guided consensus sequences were performed with migec v1.2.7. Using mixcr v2.1.11, UMI consensuses were aligned to TRA and TRB V and J templates and then assembled into clonotypes. A clonotype was counted as expanded or contracted only when both edgeR and NoisET called the clonotype significant, with the noise models trained on biological replicates. For edgeR calls, the thresholds were a false discovery rate-adjusted p below 0.01 and a log2 fold-change of 1. As an exploratory analysis of dynamics, PCA with hierarchical clustering was applied to max-normalized trajectories of the 1000 most abundant clonotypes. The CD4 or CD8 phenotype of responding clones was assigned using the separately sequenced CD4+ and CD8+ repertoires. TCRdb took the public reads, trimmed them with fastp at Q25, ran MiXCR for clone calling and kept in-frame beta chains. Rows with one shared CDR3 protein collapse into an entry with the most common genes and DNA. The V and J calls reflect TCRdb's pipeline rather than the authors' work. This sample lists roughly 120,000 distinct CDR3 sequences; 15% to 20% were detected once. The top ten clonotypes cover about 14% of the sample.

Sequenced sample: PBMCs or a T cell subset sorted from them (not recorded which). The rearrangement combines TRBV7-6 with TRBJ2-1, with 9 bases aligning to TRBD1. This sequence originates from an adult woman who had mild COVID-19 (a few samples of this study predate the infection). The sample titles of this study are shuffled in the database, so cell type and time point are left out; the donor was told from shared clones. The CDR3 region reads CASSLWTGDNEQFF. DNA sequence: TGTGCCAGCAGCCTGTGGACAGGGGACAATGAGCAGTTCTTC.